The clone carrying this T cell receptor beta chain was found a few times. These data come from a study of cytomegalovirus exposure and HLA in healthy donors. Germline V gene sequence: CDR1 SEHNR, CDR2 FQNEAQ (reference sequence). CDR3 length equals 15 residues. Losses at the gene ends were 5 bases for V and 3 bases for J; bases not matched to a gene: 6. PCR primers comprised 60 Vbeta and 13 Jbeta primers. Method: immunoSEQ multiplex PCR; TCRdb's copy keeps in-frame clones and lacks some. This table holds about 170,000 clones, 73% found once. This receptor was taken from a woman under 30 in good health and CMV-seropositive. The sample taken for sequencing was PBMCs. The chain couples TRBV7-9 to TRBJ1-1, with 10 positions matching TRBD1. The CDR3 region has the DNA TGTGCCAGCAGCCCAAGACAGGGGGCGGACACTGAAGCTTTCTTT. Its translation: CASSPRQGADTEAFF.